The 9 T cell receptor beta chains in this list originate from one sample, sequenced in a study of response to subunit inactivated influenza vaccine. TCRdb fed the RT-PCR reads into MiXCR, producing one record per CDR3 protein. The top ten hold less than 9% of the sample, which has hundreds of thousands of distinct CDR3 sequences, around 15% seen once. The sequenced sample was PBMCs from blood, obtained 14 days before vaccination. These receptors all stem from a man between 50 and 59 years old who received an inactivated influenza vaccine.

This clonotype has at least ten counts. The chain uses TRBV6-5 and TRBJ2-5; D gene ambiguous. This CDR3 spans 14 amino acids. Deletions cut 2 bases from V and 2 bases from J, with 9 bases between. Germline CDR1 and CDR2: MNHEY and SVGAGI. The CDR3 sequence is CASSYLAFQETQYF. The CDR3 region has the DNA TGTGCCAGCAGTTACCTCGCATTTCAAGAGACCCAGTACTTC.

In this sample, this clonotype turned up a few times. V usage is TRBV7-9 and J usage is TRBJ2-7; D is undetermined. The length of the CDR3 is 16 residues. CDR1 SEHNR and CDR2 FQNEAQ come from the germline V gene (reference sequence). The germline V and J ends were trimmed by 2 bases and 4 bases, with 18 bases remaining between them. The CDR3 coding sequence is TGTGCCAGCAGCTTATCCTATCGGTCAGGTATATACGAGCAGTACTTC. It is translated as CASSLSYRSGIYEQYF.

This sequence joins TRBV6-1 and TRBJ1-1; 10 bases are a match to TRBD1. Per germline, CDR1 MNHNS and CDR2 SASEGT. Trimming cost V 4 bases and J 4 bases; bases outside gene matches: 3. This CDR3 comprises 14 residues. The DNA for the CDR3 is TGTGCCAGCAGTGTGACAGGGGGCGTCACTGAAGCTTTCTTT. As protein: CASSVTGGVTEAFF.

This clonotype was counted only a few times. The rearrangement uses TRBV7-9 and TRBJ1-4; D gene ambiguous. The length of the CDR3 is 11 residues. Germline CDR1 and CDR2: SEHNR and FQNEAQ (reference sequence). V was shortened by 4 bases and J by 7 bases, with 4 bases between the two germline ends. Here the CDR3 DNA reads TGTGCCAGCAGCTGGGGTGAAAAACTGTTTTTT. This codes for CASSWGEKLFF.

This clonotype was seen at least ten times. The rearrangement joins TRBV27 to TRBJ1-5; D gene unclear. Germline CDR1 and CDR2: MNHEY and SMNVEV (reference sequence). Deletions cut 5 bases from V and 3 bases from J, with 5 bases between. This CDR3 spans 12 amino acids. This CDR3 reads CASSPYNQPQHF. For the CDR3, the DNA is TGTGCCAGCAGTCCGTACAATCAGCCCCAGCATTTT.

This clonotype was observed a handful of times. The chain links TRBV11-2 to TRBJ2-5, with a possible D match to TRBD1 (5 bases). Germline V CDR1 and CDR2: SGHAT, FQNNGV. The CDR3 loop spans 14 amino acids. Deletions cut 1 base from V and 4 bases from J, with 10 bases between. CDR3: CASSLATGRETQYF. In nucleotides, the CDR3 is TGTGCCAGCAGCTTAGCTACAGGTCGAGAGACCCAGTACTTC.

This clonotype showed up just a few times. The V call is TRBV27, the J call TRBJ2-3; D unclear. With 5 bases removed from V and 6 bases from J, the gap between germline ends came to 12 bases. The CDR3 covers 13 residues. Looked up from germline, CDR1 is MNHEY and CDR2 is SMNVEV (reference sequence). CDR3 coding DNA: TGTGCCAGCAGTCTGCGCCCCCGGGATACGCAGTATTTT. Its translation is CASSLRPRDTQYF.

The chain couples TRBV11-1 to TRBJ2-1; TRBD2 might be the D (5 bases). Germline-derived CDR1 and CDR2 are SGHAT and FQDESV (reference sequence). The CDR3 has 15 residues. V gave up 5 bases and J gave up 4 bases, with 15 bases separating them. CDR3 region: CASSAVLALYNEQFF. The DNA for the CDR3 is TGTGCCAGCAGCGCCGTGCTAGCCCTTTACAATGAGCAGTTCTTC.

J is TRBJ1-1 and V is TRBV7-9; 9 bases match TRBD1. Per germline, CDR1 SEHNR and CDR2 FQNEAQ (reference sequence). CDR3 length: 15 residues. V lost 5 bases and J lost 5; bases outside the gene matches: 9. The CDR3 DNA follows: TGTGCCAGCAGCCGGGACAGGGTATTGGGGACTGAAGCTTTCTTT. Translation: CASSRDRVLGTEAFF.